Following are 3 T cell receptor beta chains from one sample sequenced in a study of T-cell memory formation after mild COVID-19. TCRdb re-analysed the 5' RACE reads in MiXCR, keeping a single row per CDR3 protein. The sample includes roughly 350,000 distinct CDR3 sequences, 21% of them seen just once. The source material was PBMCs or a T cell subset sorted from them (not recorded which). The receptors come from an adult woman who had mild COVID-19 (a few samples of this study predate the infection). Cell type and time point are not known.

V is TRBV15 and J is TRBJ2-7; D possibly corresponds to TRBD2 (5 bases). V was pared by 5 bases and J by 1 base, with 9 bases between. Germline CDR1 is LNHNV and CDR2 is YYDKDF (reference sequence). The CDR3 spans 13 residues. Here the CDR3 DNA reads TGTGCCACCAGCCGAGGGTTATCCTACGAGCAGTACTTC. Protein product: CATSRGLSYEQYF.

The gene calls are TRBV20-1 and TRBJ1-1; D is perhaps TRBD1 (6 bases). CDR3 length: 18 amino acids. V lost 4 bases and J 1 base, leaving 25 bases between the germline ends. The V gene's germline CDR1 is DFQATT and CDR2 SNEGSKA (reference sequence). The CDR3 loop reads CSANPPWGGAVQNTEAFF. The CDR3 nucleotides are TGCAGTGCTAACCCTCCTTGGGGGGGCGCTGTCCAGAACACTGAAGCTTTCTTT.

This clonotype came up many times. V is TRBV7-9 and J is TRBJ1-4, with unresolved D. The CDR3 is 15 residues long. V was pared by 0 bases and J by 3 bases, with 8 bases between. CDR1 is SEHNR, CDR2 FQNEAQ, per germline (reference sequence). CDR3 sequence (DNA): TGTGCCAGCAGCTTAGCGGGGAGCCCTAATGAAAAACTGTTTTTT. This sequence encodes CASSLAGSPNEKLFF.